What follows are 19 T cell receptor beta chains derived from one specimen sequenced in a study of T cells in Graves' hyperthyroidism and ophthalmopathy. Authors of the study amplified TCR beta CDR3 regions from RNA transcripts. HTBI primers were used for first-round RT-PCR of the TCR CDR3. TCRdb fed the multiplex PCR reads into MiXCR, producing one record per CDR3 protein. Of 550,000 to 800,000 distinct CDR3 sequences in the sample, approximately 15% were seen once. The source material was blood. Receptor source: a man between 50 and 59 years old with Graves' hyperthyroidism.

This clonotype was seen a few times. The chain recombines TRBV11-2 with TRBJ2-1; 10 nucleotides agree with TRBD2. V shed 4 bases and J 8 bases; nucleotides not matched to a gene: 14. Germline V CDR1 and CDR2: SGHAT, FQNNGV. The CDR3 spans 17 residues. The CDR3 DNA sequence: TGTGCCAGCAGCTCGCCCGCAGGACTAGCGGATGGCCATGAGCAGTTCTTC. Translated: CASSSPAGLADGHEQFF. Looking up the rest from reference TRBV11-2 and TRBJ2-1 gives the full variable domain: EAGVAQSPRYKIIEKRQSVAFWCNPISGHATLYWYQQILGQGPKLLIQFQNNGVVDDSQLPKDRFSAERLKGVDSTLKIQPAKLEDSAVYLCASSSPAGLADGHEQFFGPGTRLTVL.

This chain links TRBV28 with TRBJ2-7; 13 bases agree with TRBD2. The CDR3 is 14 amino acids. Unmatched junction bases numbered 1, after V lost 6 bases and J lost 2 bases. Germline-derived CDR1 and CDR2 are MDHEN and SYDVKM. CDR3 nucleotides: TGTGCCAGCAGACTAGCGGGAGGGACCTACGAGCAGTACTTC. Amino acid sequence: CASRLAGGTYEQYF.

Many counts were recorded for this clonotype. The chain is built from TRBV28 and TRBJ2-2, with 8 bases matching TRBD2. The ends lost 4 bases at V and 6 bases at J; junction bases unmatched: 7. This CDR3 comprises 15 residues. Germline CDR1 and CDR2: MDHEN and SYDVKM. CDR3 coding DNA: TGTGCCAGCAGTTCCCCCGCGGGGGGTTCCGGGGAGCTGTTTTTT. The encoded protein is CASSSPAGGSGELFF.

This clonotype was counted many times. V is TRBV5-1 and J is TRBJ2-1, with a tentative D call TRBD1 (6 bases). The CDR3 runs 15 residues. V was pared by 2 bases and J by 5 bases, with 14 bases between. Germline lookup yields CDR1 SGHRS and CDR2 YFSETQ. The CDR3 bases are TGCGCCAGCAGCTTCTCCCGGCCAGGGGACAATGAGCAGTTCTTC. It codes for CASSFSRPGDNEQFF.

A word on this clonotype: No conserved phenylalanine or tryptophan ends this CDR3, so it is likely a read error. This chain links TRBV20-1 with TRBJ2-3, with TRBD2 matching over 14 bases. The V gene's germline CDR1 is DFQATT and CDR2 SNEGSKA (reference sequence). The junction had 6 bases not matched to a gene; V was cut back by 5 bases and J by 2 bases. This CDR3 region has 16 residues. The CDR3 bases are TGCAGTGCTCCAGGGACTAGCGGGAGAGTCACAGATACGCAGTATTCT. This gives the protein CSAPGTSGRVTDTQYS.

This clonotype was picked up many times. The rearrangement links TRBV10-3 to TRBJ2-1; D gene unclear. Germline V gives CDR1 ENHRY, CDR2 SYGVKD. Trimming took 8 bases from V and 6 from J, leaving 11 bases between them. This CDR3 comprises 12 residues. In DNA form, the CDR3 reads TGTGCCATCGGGATGAGTACCAATGAGCAGTTCTTC. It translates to CAIGMSTNEQFF.

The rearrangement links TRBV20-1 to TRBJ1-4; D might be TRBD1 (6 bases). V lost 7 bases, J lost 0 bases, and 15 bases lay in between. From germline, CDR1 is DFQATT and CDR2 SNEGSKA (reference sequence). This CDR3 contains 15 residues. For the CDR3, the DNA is TGCAGTGTCAAAAGGGGGGGGTCAACTAATGAAAAACTGTTTTTT. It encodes CSVKRGGSTNEKLFF.

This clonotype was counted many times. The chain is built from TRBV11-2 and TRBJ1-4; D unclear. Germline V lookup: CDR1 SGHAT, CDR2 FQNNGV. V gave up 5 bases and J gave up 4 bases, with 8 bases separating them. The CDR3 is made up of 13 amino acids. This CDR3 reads CASSPLNNEKLFF. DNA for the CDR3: TGTGCCAGCAGCCCGCTGAATAATGAAAAACTGTTTTTT. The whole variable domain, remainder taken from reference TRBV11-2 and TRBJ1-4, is EAGVAQSPRYKIIEKRQSVAFWCNPISGHATLYWYQQILGQGPKLLIQFQNNGVVDDSQLPKDRFSAERLKGVDSTLKIQPAKLEDSAVYLCASSPLNNEKLFFGSGTQLSVL.

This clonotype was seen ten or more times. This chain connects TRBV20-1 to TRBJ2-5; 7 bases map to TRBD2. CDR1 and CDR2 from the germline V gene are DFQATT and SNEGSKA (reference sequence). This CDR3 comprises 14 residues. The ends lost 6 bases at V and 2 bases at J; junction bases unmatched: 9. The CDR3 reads CSAAGGSRQETQYF. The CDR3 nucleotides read TGCAGTGCCGCCGGCGGGAGCCGACAAGAGACCCAGTACTTC.

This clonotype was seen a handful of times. CDR3 in amino acids: CASSGLRLAGTNEQFF. The CDR3 nucleotides read TGTGCCAGCAGCGGATTACGACTAGCGGGAACCAATGAGCAGTTCTTC. The J gene is TRBJ2-1, the V gene TRBV14; 11 nucleotides agree with TRBD2. The V and J ends lost 5 bases and 6 bases, in that order; junction bases with no gene match: 9. Germline assignment: CDR1 SGHDN and CDR2 FVKESK. This CDR3 has 16 amino acids.

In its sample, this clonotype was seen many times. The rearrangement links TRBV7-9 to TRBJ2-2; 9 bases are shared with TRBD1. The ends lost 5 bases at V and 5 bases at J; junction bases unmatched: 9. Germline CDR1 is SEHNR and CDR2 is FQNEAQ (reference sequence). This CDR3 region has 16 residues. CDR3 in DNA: TGTGCCAGCAGCCGACCGGGACAGGGATCGACCGGGGAGCTGTTTTTT. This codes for CASSRPGQGSTGELFF.

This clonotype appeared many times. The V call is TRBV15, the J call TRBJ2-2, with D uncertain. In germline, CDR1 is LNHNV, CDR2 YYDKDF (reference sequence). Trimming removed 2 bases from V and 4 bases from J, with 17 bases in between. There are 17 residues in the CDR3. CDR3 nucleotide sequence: TGTGCCACCAGCAGAAAAACTTCAGCACCCGTCACCGGGGAGCTGTTTTTT. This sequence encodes CATSRKTSAPVTGELFF.

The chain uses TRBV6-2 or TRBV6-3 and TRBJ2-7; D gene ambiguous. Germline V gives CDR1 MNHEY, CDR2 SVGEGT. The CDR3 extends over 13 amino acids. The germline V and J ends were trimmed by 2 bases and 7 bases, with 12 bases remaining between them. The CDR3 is CASSYPPSREQYF. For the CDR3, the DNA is TGTGCCAGCAGTTACCCACCTAGTCGGGAGCAGTACTTC.

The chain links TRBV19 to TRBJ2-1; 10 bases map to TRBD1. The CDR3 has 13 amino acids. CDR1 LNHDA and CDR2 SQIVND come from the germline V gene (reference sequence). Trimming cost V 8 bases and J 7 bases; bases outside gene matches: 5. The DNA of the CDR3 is TGTGCCAGTTCGACAGGGGGCCTGAATGAGCAGTTCTTC. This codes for CASSTGGLNEQFF.

Here the CDR3 DNA reads TGTGCCAGCAATTATCTTGGGGGGAATGAGCAGTTCTTC. Protein sequence: CASNYLGGNEQFF. The V call is TRBV5-6, the J call TRBJ2-1, with D possibly matching TRBD2 (6 bases). This CDR3 spans 13 amino acids. The germline V and J ends were trimmed by 6 bases and 7 bases, with 14 bases remaining between them. The V gene's germline CDR1 is SGHDT and CDR2 YYEEEE.

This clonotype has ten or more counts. The CDR3 sequence: CASSLGPDTYEQYF. CDR3 coding DNA: TGTGCCAGCAGCTTAGGTCCAGACACCTACGAGCAGTACTTC. The genes are TRBV7-2 and TRBJ2-7, with unresolved D. The CDR3 has 14 amino acids. V was shortened by 1 base and J by 2 bases, with 9 bases between the two germline ends. Germline CDR1 reads SGHTA; CDR2 reads FQGNSA.

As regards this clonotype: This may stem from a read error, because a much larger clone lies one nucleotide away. The CDR3, as DNA: TGTGCCATCAGTGACCCGACTACAGGGGGTGATGAAAAACTGTTTTTT. Translating gives CAISDPTTGGDEKLFF. J is TRBJ1-4 and V is TRBV10-3; 8 bases are a match to TRBD1. Germline V gives CDR1 ENHRY, CDR2 SYGVKD. V gave up 3 bases and J gave up 6 bases; unmatched junction bases: 9. The CDR3 contains 16 residues.

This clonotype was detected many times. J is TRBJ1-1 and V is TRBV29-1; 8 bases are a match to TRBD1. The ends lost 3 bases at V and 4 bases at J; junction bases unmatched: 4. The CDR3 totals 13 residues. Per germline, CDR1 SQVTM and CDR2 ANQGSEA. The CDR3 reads CSVERTGSTEAFF. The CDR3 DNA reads TGCAGCGTTGAGAGGACAGGGAGCACTGAAGCTTTCTTT.

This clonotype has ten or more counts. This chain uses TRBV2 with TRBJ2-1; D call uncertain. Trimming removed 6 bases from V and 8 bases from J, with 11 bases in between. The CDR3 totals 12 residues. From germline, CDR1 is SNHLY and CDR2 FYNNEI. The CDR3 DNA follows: TGTGCCAGCAGGGCCCCAGGTTATGAGCAGTTCTTC. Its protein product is CASRAPGYEQFF.